What follows are 26 T cell receptor beta chains derived from one specimen sequenced in a study of blood T cell repertoires in COVID-19. Method: immunoSEQ multiplex PCR; TCRdb's copy keeps in-frame clones and lacks some. The sample has roughly 200,000 clones; under 90% are singletons. Sample: PBMCs or T cells enriched from blood (not recorded which). These receptors were obtained from a woman aged 45-59 years who had been exposed to COVID-19.

The V gene is TRBV27, the J gene TRBJ2-7, with a possible D match to TRBD1 (6 bases). The V gene's germline CDR1 is MNHEY and CDR2 SMNVEV (reference sequence). The CDR3 has 16 residues. Trimming stripped 5 bases from V and 2 bases from J, with 19 bases between. CDR3 sequence reads: CASSPVTDSLPYEQYF. The DNA of the CDR3 is TGTGCCAGCAGTCCAGTTACGGACAGTCTGCCCTACGAGCAGTACTTC.

The chain links TRBV9 to TRBJ1-1, with D unresolved. The CDR3 totals 16 residues. CDR1 and CDR2 from the germline V gene are SGDLS and YYNGEE. V lost 0 bases to trimming and J lost 5 bases, with 17 bases between them. CDR3 nucleotide sequence: TGTGCCAGCAGCGTAGGCCCGACGGCGGGCCTTACTGAAGCTTTCTTT. Amino acids: CASSVGPTAGLTEAFF.

The chain uses TRBV11-2 and TRBJ1-1, with TRBD1 matching 8 bases. The J segment lost 5 bases and the V segment lost 5 bases, leaving 13 bases of the junction unmatched. This CDR3 comprises 16 residues. Germline V gives CDR1 SGHAT, CDR2 FQNNGV. As DNA, the CDR3 is TGTGCCAGCAGCAGACCGGGGCAGGGGGCAAGAACTGAAGCTTTCTTT. This codes for CASSRPGQGARTEAFF.

V gene TRBV19 combines with J gene TRBJ1-5; D is ambiguous. Per the germline V gene, CDR1 is LNHDA and CDR2 is SQIVND (reference sequence). V gave up 5 bases and J gave up 2 bases, with 16 bases separating them. The CDR3 has 16 residues. For the CDR3, the DNA is TGTGCCAGTAGTTCAGGCGCACAGATAGGCAATCAGCCCCAGCATTTT. Residues: CASSSGAQIGNQPQHF.

The rearrangement joins TRBV2 to TRBJ1-6; D is perhaps TRBD1 (5 bases). Between the trimmed V and J ends, which lost 5 bases and 11 bases, there was a span of 22 bases. CDR3 size: 16 residues. CDR1 is SNHLY, CDR2 FYNNEI, per germline. CDR3 DNA sequence: TGTGCCAGCAGTCCCACTCTACGACAGTTAGAGGCACCCCTCCACTTT. Encoded protein: CASSPTLRQLEAPLHF.

The J gene is TRBJ2-1, the V gene TRBV7-2; 7 nucleotides align to TRBD1. Germline loops: CDR1 SGHTA, CDR2 FQGNSA. V dropped 2 bases and J dropped 13; count of bases not matched to a gene: 14. The CDR3 extends over 15 amino acids. The CDR3 nucleotides read TGTGCCAGCAGCTTATCCCCAGGGGGATATTATGGACAGTTCTTC. Amino acid sequence: CASSLSPGGYYGQFF. Variable domain in full (rest from reference TRBV7-2 and TRBJ2-1): GAGVSQSPSNKVTEKGKDVELRCDPISGHTALYWYRQSLGQGLEFLIYFQGNSAPDKSGLPSDRFSAERTGGSVSTLTIQRTQQEDSAVYLCASSLSPGGYYGQFFGPGTRLTVL.

This rearrangement joins TRBV5-1 to TRBJ1-1; 7 bases are a match to TRBD1. CDR3 length equals 12 residues. Trimming cost V 3 bases and J 7 bases; bases outside gene matches: 3. The germline gives CDR1 SGHRS, CDR2 YFSETQ. The CDR3 DNA reads TGCGCCAGCAGCTCCTACAGGGGTGAAGCTTTCTTT. Translated: CASSSYRGEAFF.

The V gene is TRBV9, the J gene TRBJ2-1, with D possibly TRBD2 on 7 matching bases. The CDR3 has 14 amino acids. Germline CDR1 reads SGDLS; CDR2 reads YYNGEE. Trimming left V 0 bases short and J 10 bases short, with 14 bases between. The CDR3 sequence is CASSVGGGAEEQFF. The DNA for the CDR3 is TGTGCCAGCAGCGTAGGAGGGGGGGCCGAGGAGCAGTTCTTC.

J is TRBJ2-2 and V is TRBV6-2 or TRBV6-3, with D perhaps TRBD1 (6 bases). The V end lost 3 bases, the J end lost 6 bases, and 20 bases lay between the germline ends. Germline V gene data show CDR1 as MNHEY and CDR2 as SVGEGT. CDR3 length: 17 residues. Written as DNA, the CDR3 is TGTGCCAGCAGTTATATCCTGGGTCAGGGGTCCCCCGGGGAGCTGTTTTTT. Translated, it gives CASSYILGQGSPGELFF.

This chain connects TRBV29-1 to TRBJ2-3; D is uncertain. Germline loops: CDR1 SQVTM, CDR2 ANQGSEA. The CDR3 totals 12 residues. The V gene lost 6 bases and the J gene lost 0 bases, with 7 bases spanning the gap. Here the CDR3 DNA reads TGCAGCGTCACACCCAGCACAGATACGCAGTATTTT. Translated, it gives CSVTPSTDTQYF.

This clone was counted between two and nine times. The chain is built from TRBV4-2 and TRBJ2-6; 9 bases align to TRBD1. This CDR3 is built from 17 residues. V lost 1 base to trimming and J lost 0 bases; unmatched junction nucleotides: 1. CDR1 is LGHNA and CDR2 is YNFKEQ in the germline V gene. CDR3 protein: CASSQATGGSGANVLTF. The DNA for the CDR3 is TGTGCCAGCAGCCAAGCGACAGGGGGCTCTGGGGCCAACGTCCTGACTTTC.

The chain recombines TRBV9 with TRBJ2-3; weak D call: TRBD2 (6 bases). This CDR3 region has 16 residues. Germline V gives CDR1 SGDLS, CDR2 YYNGEE. Trimming stripped 0 bases from V and 1 base from J, with 12 bases between. CDR3 region: CASSVGGGGGTDTQYF. In DNA, the CDR3 is TGTGCCAGCAGCGTAGGTGGCGGCGGGGGCACAGATACGCAGTATTTT. Drawing the rest from reference TRBV9 and TRBJ2-3, the complete variable domain is DSGVTQTPKHLITATGQRVTLRCSPRSGDLSVYWYQQSLDQGLQFLIQYYNGEERAKGNILERFSAQQFPDLHSELNLSSLELGDSALYFCASSVGGGGGTDTQYFGPGTRLTVL.

The chain is built from TRBV12-3 or TRBV12-4 and TRBJ1-1; TRBD1 matches 7 bases. This CDR3 has 11 residues. Trimming at V came to 7 bases and at J to 4 bases, leaving 0 bases not matched to a gene. CDR3 residues: CASNRGTEAFF. The CDR3 DNA reads as TGTGCCAGCAACAGGGGCACTGAAGCTTTCTTT.

The rearrangement joins TRBV27 to TRBJ2-2, with 9 bases lining up with TRBD2. Trimming took 6 bases from V and 4 from J; bases not matched to a gene: 12. The germline V gene encodes CDR1 MNHEY and CDR2 SMNVEV (reference sequence). The CDR3 contains 17 residues. The CDR3 region has the DNA TGTGCCAGCAGAATCACAGCGGGGGGCGGTGGCACCGGGGAGCTGTTTTTT. This codes for CASRITAGGGGTGELFF.

The rearrangement joins TRBV13 to TRBJ1-1, with D unclear. The CDR3 sequence is 13 residues long. V dropped 5 bases and J dropped 7 bases, with 14 bases sitting between them. Germline CDR1 PRHDT, CDR2 FYEKMQ (reference sequence). This CDR3 reads CASSPRTGFEAFF. CDR3 in DNA: TGTGCCAGCAGCCCGCGGACGGGGTTTGAAGCTTTCTTT.

This chain joins TRBV24-1 and TRBJ2-2; D is uncertain. V was pared by 4 bases and J by 5 bases, with 7 bases between. This CDR3 has 13 amino acids. Germline loops: CDR1 KGHDR, CDR2 SFDVKD. CDR3 in DNA: TGTGCCACCAGTGAGCCCAGTACCGGGGAGCTGTTTTTT. Encoded protein: CATSEPSTGELFF.

This chain joins TRBV7-9 and TRBJ2-7, with D perhaps TRBD2 (6 bases). Trimming shortened V by 5 bases and J by 2 bases, and 13 bases separated the two germline ends. Germline CDR1 and CDR2: SEHNR and FQNEAQ (reference sequence). CDR3 length: 14 residues. CDR3 nucleotides: TGTGCCAGCAGCCCCCCGGGGGTAACCTACGAGCAGTACTTC. This gives the protein CASSPPGVTYEQYF.

This clone was picked up one time. The chain joins TRBV4-1 to TRBJ1-2; TRBD1 is a possible D gene (5 bases). This CDR3 contains 14 residues. Germline assignment: CDR1 MGHRA and CDR2 YSYEKL. Trimming cost V 1 base and J 4 bases, with 10 bases left between them. The CDR3 spells CASSQAFRGYGYTF. DNA of the CDR3: TGCGCCAGCAGCCAAGCTTTTAGGGGCTATGGCTACACCTTC.

This clone was observed a single time. The rearrangement links TRBV20-1 to TRBJ2-1; 10 bases map to TRBD1. Germline CDR1 DFQATT, CDR2 SNEGSKA (reference sequence). CDR3 size: 15 residues. Unmatched junction bases numbered 5, after V lost 3 bases and J lost 3 bases. The CDR3 reads CSASLGTGVYNEQFF. The CDR3 bases are TGCAGTGCTAGTTTGGGGACAGGGGTCTACAATGAGCAGTTCTTC.

This chain connects TRBV25-1 to TRBJ1-5; perhaps TRBD1 as D (6 bases). This CDR3 has 14 residues. With 11 bases removed from V and 7 bases from J, the gap between germline ends came to 21 bases. Germline CDR1 and CDR2: MGHDK and SYGVNS. This CDR3 reads CARTLQGRRQPQHF. CDR3 sequence (DNA): TGTGCCCGCACCCTACAGGGAAGGCGGCAGCCCCAGCATTTT.

This clone was found once. The chain joins TRBV6-2 or TRBV6-3 to TRBJ2-5, with 12 bases lining up with TRBD2. V shed 2 bases, J shed 7 bases, and the junction held 11 bases outside the gene matches. CDR1 and CDR2 from the germline V gene are MNHEY and SVGEGT. The CDR3 consists of 17 residues. The CDR3 sequence: CASSYDGTSGPSWTQYF. As DNA, the CDR3 is TGTGCCAGCAGTTACGACGGGACTAGCGGGCCCTCATGGACCCAGTACTTC.

CDR3: CASSYDLVTGSSGNTIYF. As DNA, the CDR3 is TGCGCCAGCAGCTATGACCTCGTGACAGGGTCCTCCGGAAACACCATATATTTT. This chain joins TRBV5-1 and TRBJ1-3; 7 positions match TRBD1. The germline V gene encodes CDR1 SGHRS and CDR2 YFSETQ. V lost 3 bases, J lost 4 bases, and 16 bases stayed unmatched. The CDR3 is made up of 18 amino acids.

The rearrangement uses TRBV4-3 and TRBJ1-1; a possible D gene is TRBD1 (5 bases). V lost 0 bases to trimming and J lost 3 bases, with 14 bases between them. The CDR3 runs to 16 residues. Germline values: CDR1 LGHNA, CDR2 YSLEER. In DNA, the CDR3 is TGCGCCAGCAGCCAAGATATCGGGGCGGGGGACACTGAAGCTTTCTTT. It specifies CASSQDIGAGDTEAFF.

The CDR3 sequence: CASSLLRTGVHEQYF. CDR3 bases: TGTGCCAGCAGCTTACTCAGGACAGGTGTCCACGAGCAGTACTTC. The chain links TRBV11-2 to TRBJ2-7, with 7 bases that match TRBD1. This CDR3 region has 15 residues. Germline V gene lookup returns CDR1 SGHAT and CDR2 FQNNGV. The V and J ends lost 2 bases and 5 bases, in that order; junction bases with no gene match: 9.

This rearrangement joins TRBV23-1 to TRBJ2-7; 9 nucleotides align to TRBD1. TRBV23-1 is identified as an open reading frame with a role that is uncertain. V shed 6 bases, J shed 3 bases, and the junction held 6 bases outside the gene matches. This CDR3 spans 14 amino acids. CDR3 residues: CASSQTGGLYEQYF. The DNA for the CDR3 is TGCGCCAGCAGCCAGACAGGGGGACTCTACGAGCAGTACTTC.

The chain carries TRBV11-2 and TRBJ1-1, with D possibly matching TRBD1 (5 bases). This CDR3 spans 13 amino acids. Deletions cut 3 bases from V and 5 bases from J, with 10 bases between. Germline values: CDR1 SGHAT, CDR2 FQNNGV. DNA of the CDR3: TGTGCCAGCAGCTTGGGGGGAAATACTGAAGCTTTCTTT. Residues: CASSLGGNTEAFF.